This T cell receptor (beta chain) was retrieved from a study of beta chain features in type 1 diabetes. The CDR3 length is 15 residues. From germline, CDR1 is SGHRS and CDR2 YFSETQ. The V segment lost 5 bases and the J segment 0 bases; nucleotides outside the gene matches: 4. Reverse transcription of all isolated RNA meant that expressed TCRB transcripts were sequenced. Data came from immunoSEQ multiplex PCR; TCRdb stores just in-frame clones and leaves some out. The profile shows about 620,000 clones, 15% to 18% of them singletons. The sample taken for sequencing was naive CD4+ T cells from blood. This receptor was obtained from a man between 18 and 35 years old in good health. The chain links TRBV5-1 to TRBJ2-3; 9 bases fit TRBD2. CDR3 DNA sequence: TGCGCCAGCAGGCGCAGCGGGGGGAGCACAGATACGCAGTATTTT. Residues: CASRRSGGSTDTQYF. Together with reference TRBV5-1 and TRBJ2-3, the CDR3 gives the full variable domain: KAGVTQTPRYLIKTRGQQVTLSCSPISGHRSVSWYQQTPGQGLQFLFEYFSETQRNKGNFPGRFSGRQFSNSRSEMNVSTLELGDSALYLCASRRSGGSTDTQYFGPGTRLTVL.